This TCR beta chain was sequenced in a study of blood T cells in healthy people across ages. PCR was performed a second time for about 7 to 11 cycles using a sample-barcoded 5' primer and a J-beta primer mix. TCRdb recomputed calls from the 5' RACE reads with MiXCR, one row per CDR3 protein. Of fewer than 2,000,000 distinct CDR3 sequences in the sample, more than 35% were seen once. Germline CDR1 reads MDHEN; CDR2 reads SYDVKM. CDR3 length: 13 amino acids. V lost 4 bases to trimming and J lost 6 bases, with 12 bases between them. V is TRBV28 and J is TRBJ1-2, with D uncertain. This receptor was obtained from a human donor in good health. The sequencing input was blood. CDR3 sequence reads: CASSSGPGDGYTF. The CDR3 coding sequence is TGTGCCAGCAGTTCCGGACCCGGAGATGGCTACACCTTC.